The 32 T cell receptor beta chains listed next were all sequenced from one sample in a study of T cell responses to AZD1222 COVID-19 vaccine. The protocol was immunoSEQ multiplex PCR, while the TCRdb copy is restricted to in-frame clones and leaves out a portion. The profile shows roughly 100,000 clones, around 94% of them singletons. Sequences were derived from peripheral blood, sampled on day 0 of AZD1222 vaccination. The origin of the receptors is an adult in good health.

CDR3 DNA: TGTGCCAGCAGTTGGACAAGCTCTGGAAACACCATATATTTT. This sequence encodes CASSWTSSGNTIYF. The gene calls are TRBV27 and TRBJ1-3; D may be TRBD1 (5 bases). Per germline, CDR1 MNHEY and CDR2 SMNVEV (reference sequence). The CDR3 is made up of 14 amino acids. The V end was cut by 4 bases, the J end by 0 bases, with 7 bases between.

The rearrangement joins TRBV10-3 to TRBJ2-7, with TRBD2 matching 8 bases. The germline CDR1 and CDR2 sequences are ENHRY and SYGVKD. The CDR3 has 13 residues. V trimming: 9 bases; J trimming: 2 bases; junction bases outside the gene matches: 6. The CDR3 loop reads CAIDSGTAYEQYF. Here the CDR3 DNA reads TGTGCCATTGATAGCGGGACCGCCTACGAGCAGTACTTC.

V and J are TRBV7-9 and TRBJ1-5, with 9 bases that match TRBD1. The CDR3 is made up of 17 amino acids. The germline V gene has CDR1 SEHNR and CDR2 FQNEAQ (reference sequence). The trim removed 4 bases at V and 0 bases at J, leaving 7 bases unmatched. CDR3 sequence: CASSSWGTGNSNQPQHF. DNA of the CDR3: TGTGCCAGCAGCTCCTGGGGGACAGGGAATAGCAATCAGCCCCAGCATTTT.

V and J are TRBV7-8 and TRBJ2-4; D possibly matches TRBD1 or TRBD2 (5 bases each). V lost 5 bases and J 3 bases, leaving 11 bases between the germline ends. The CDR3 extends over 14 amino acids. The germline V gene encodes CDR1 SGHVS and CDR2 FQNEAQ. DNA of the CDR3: TGTGCCAGCAGCCGGGGCGCCGGCAAAAACATTCAGTACTTC. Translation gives CASSRGAGKNIQYF.

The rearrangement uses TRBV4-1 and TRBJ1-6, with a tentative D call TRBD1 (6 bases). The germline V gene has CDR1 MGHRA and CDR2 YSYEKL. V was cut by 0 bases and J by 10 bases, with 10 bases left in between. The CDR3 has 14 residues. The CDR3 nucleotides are TGCGCCAGCAGCCAAGAGGACAGTGAGTCACCCCTCCACTTT. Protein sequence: CASSQEDSESPLHF.

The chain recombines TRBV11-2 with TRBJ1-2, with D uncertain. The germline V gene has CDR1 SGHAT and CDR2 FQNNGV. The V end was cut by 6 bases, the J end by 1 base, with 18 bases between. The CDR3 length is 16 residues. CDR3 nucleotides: TGTGCCAGCAGTCCGGTTCGGGAGCGAGTTAACTATGGCTACACCTTC. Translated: CASSPVRERVNYGYTF. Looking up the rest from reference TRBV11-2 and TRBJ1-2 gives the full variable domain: EAGVAQSPRYKIIEKRQSVAFWCNPISGHATLYWYQQILGQGPKLLIQFQNNGVVDDSQLPKDRFSAERLKGVDSTLKIQPAKLEDSAVYLCASSPVRERVNYGYTFGSGTRLTVV.

The CDR3 sequence: CASSYGTEYNEQFF. The CDR3 coding sequence is TGTGCCAGCAGTTACGGGACGGAATACAATGAGCAGTTCTTC. The chain is built from TRBV6-2 or TRBV6-3 and TRBJ2-1; the D gene could be TRBD1 or TRBD2 (5 bases each). The CDR3 extends over 14 amino acids. Per the germline V gene, CDR1 is MNHEY and CDR2 is SVGEGT. Trimming took 2 bases from V and 4 from J, leaving 9 bases between them.

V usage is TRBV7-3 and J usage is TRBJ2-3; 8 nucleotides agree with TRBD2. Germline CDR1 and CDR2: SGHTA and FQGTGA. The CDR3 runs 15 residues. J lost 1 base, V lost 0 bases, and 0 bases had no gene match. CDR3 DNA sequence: TGTGCCAGCAGCTTAACTAGCGGGGGCACAGATACGCAGTATTTT. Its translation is CASSLTSGGTDTQYF.

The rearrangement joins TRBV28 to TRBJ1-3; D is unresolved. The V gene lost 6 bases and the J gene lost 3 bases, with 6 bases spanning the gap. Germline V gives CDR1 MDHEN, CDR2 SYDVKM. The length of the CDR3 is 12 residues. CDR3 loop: CASRDFGNTIYF. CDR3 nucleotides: TGTGCCAGCAGGGATTTTGGAAACACCATATATTTT.

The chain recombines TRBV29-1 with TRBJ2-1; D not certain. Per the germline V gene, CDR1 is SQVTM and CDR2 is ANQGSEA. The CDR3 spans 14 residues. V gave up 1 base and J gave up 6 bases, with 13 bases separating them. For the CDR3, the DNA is TGCAGCGTTGAAGTAAGGGAACCATTCAATGAGCAGTTCTTC. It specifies CSVEVREPFNEQFF.

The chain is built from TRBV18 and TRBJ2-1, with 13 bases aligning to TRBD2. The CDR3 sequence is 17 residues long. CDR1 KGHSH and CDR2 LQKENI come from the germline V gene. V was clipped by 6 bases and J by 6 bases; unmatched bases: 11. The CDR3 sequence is CASSDLARTSGSNEQFF. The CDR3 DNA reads TGTGCCAGCTCCGACCTCGCCCGGACTAGCGGGAGCAATGAGCAGTTCTTC.

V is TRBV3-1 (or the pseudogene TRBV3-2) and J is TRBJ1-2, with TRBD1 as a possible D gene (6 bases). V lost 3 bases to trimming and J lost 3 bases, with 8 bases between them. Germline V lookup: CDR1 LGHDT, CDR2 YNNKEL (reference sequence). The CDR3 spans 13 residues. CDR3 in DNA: TGTGCCAGCAGCCAGGGGGGCCACTATGGCTACACCTTC. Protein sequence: CASSQGGHYGYTF.

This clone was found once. The CDR3 is CASSPRQGGEADTQYF. DNA for the CDR3: TGTGCCAGCAGCCCACGACAGGGGGGCGAGGCGGATACGCAGTATTTT. The V gene is TRBV7-9, the J gene TRBJ2-3; 9 bases agree with TRBD1. Germline CDR1 and CDR2: SEHNR and FQNEAQ (reference sequence). With V trimmed by 5 bases and J by 6 bases, 12 bases remained unmatched. The CDR3 sequence is 16 residues long.

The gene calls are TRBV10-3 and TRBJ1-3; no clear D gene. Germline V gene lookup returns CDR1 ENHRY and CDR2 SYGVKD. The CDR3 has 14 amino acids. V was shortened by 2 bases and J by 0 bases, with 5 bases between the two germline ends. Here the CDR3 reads CAISEVNSGNTIYF. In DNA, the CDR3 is TGTGCCATCAGTGAGGTAAACTCTGGAAACACCATATATTTT.

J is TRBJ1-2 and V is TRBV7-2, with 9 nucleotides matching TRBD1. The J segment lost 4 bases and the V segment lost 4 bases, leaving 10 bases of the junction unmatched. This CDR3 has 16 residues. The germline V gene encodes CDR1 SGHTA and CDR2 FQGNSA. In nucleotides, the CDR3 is TGTGCCAGCAGCTCGGGGGGGACAGGGCTGATCTATGGCTACACCTTC. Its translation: CASSSGGTGLIYGYTF.

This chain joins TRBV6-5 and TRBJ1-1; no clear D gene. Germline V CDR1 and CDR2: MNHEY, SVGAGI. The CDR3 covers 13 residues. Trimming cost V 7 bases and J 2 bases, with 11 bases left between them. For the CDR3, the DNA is TGTGCCAGCATCGAATGGGGAAACACTGAAGCTTTCTTT. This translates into CASIEWGNTEAFF.

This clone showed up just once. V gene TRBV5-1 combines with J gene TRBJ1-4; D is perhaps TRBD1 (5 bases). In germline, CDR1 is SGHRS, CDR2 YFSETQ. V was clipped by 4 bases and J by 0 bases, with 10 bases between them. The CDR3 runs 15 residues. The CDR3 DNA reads TGCGCCAGCAGCCGGGGGACTGCAACTAATGAAAAACTGTTTTTT. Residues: CASSRGTATNEKLFF. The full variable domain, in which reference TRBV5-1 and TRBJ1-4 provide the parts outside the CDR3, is KAGVTQTPRYLIKTRGQQVTLSCSPISGHRSVSWYQQTPGQGLQFLFEYFSETQRNKGNFPGRFSGRQFSNSRSEMNVSTLELGDSALYLCASSRGTATNEKLFFGSGTQLSVL.

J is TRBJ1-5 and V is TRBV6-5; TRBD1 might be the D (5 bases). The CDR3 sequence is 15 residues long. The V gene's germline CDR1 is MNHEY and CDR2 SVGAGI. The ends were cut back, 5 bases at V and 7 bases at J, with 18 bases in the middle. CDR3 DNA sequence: TGTGCCAGCAGTCCCCGGGACGGGAACGGGCAGCCCCAGCATTTT. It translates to CASSPRDGNGQPQHF.

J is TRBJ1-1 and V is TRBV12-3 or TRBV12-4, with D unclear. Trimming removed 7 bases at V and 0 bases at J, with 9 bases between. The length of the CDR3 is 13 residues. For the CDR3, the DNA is TGTGCCAGCAAGAAGGGTTTGAACACTGAAGCTTTCTTT. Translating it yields CASKKGLNTEAFF.

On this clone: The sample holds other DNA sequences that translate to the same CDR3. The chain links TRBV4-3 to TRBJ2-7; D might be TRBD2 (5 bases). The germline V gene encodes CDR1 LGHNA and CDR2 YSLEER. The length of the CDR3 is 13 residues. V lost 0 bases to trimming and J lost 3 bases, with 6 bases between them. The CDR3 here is CASSQDRGYEQYF. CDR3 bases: TGCGCCAGCAGCCAAGATCGGGGCTACGAGCAGTACTTC.

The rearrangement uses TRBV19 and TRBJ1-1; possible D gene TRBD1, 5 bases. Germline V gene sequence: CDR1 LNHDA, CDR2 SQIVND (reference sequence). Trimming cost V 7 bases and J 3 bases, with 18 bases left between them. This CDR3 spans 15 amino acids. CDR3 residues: CASMGTDRWDTEAFF. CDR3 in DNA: TGTGCCAGTATGGGGACGGACCGTTGGGACACTGAAGCTTTCTTT.

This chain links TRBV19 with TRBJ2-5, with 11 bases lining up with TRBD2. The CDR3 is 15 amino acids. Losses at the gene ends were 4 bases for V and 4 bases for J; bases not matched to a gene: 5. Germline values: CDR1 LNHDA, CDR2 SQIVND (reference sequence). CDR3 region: CASSNRLAGIETQYF. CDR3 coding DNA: TGTGCCAGTAGTAACCGACTAGCGGGAATAGAGACCCAGTACTTC.

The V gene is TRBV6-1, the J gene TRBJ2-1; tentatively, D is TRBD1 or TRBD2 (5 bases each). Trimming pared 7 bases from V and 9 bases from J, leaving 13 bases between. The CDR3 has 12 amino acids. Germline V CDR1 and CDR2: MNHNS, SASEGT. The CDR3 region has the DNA TGTGCCAGCACCCCAATGAGGGGTGAGCAGTTCTTC. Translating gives CASTPMRGEQFF.

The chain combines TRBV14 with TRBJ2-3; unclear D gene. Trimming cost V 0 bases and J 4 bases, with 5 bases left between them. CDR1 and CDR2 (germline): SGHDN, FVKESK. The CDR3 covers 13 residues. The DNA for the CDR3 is TGTGCCAGCAGCCAAGATTTGGCAGATACGCAGTATTTT. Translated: CASSQDLADTQYF.

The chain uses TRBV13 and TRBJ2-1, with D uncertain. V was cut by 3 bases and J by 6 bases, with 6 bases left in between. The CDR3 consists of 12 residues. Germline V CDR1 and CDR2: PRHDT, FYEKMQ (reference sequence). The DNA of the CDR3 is TGTGCCAGCAGCTTTCGAGGCAATGAGCAGTTCTTC. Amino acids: CASSFRGNEQFF. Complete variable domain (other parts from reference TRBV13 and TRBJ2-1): AAGVIQSPRHLIKEKRETATLKCYPIPRHDTVYWYQQGPGQDPQFLISFYEKMQSDKGSIPDRFSAQQFSDYHSELNMSSLELGDSALYFCASSFRGNEQFFGPGTRLTVL.

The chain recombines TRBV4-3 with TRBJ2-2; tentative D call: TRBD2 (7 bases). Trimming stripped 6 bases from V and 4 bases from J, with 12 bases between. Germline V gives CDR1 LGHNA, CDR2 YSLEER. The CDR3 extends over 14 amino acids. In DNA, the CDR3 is TGCGCCAGCAGGCGGGGGCGCACCACCGGGGAGCTGTTTTTT. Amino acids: CASRRGRTTGELFF.

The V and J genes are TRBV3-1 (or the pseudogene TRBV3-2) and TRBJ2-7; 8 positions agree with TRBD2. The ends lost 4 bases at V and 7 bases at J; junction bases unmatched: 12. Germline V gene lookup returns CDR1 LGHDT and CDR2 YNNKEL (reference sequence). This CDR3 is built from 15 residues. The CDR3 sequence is CASSPYRTSLEEQYF. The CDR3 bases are TGTGCCAGCAGCCCATATAGGACTAGCCTAGAGGAGCAGTACTTC.

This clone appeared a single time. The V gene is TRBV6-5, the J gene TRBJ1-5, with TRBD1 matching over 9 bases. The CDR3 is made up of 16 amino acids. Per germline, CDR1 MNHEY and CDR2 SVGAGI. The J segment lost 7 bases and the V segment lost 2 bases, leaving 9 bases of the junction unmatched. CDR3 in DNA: TGTGCCAGCAGTTACAGTGGGACAGGGACAAGGCAGCCCCAGCATTTT. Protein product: CASSYSGTGTRQPQHF.

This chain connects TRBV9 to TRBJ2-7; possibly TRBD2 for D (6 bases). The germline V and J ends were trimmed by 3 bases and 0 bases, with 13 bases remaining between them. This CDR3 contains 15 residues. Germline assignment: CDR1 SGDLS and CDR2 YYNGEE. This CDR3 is CASSAGTWSSYEQYF. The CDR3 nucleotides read TGTGCCAGCAGCGCAGGGACTTGGAGCTCCTACGAGCAGTACTTC.

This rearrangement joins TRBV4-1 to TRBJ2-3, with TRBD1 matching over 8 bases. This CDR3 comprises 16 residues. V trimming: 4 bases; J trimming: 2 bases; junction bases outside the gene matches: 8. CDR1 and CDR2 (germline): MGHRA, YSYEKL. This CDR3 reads CASSPYNRGSTDTQYF. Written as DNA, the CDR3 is TGCGCCAGCAGCCCCTACAACAGGGGGTCCACAGATACGCAGTATTTT.

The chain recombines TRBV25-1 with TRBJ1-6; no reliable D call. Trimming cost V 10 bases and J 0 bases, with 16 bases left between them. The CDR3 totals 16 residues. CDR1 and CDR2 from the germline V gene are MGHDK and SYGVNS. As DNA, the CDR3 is TGTGCCACCGCGCCAGGCATTAGCTCCTATAATTCACCCCTCCACTTT. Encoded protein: CATAPGISSYNSPLHF.

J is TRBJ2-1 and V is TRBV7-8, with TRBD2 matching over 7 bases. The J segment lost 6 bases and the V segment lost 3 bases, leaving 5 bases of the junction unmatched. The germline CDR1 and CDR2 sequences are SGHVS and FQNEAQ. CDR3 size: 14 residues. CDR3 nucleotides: TGTGCCAGCAGCTTCCAGCGGGATTTCAATGAGCAGTTCTTC. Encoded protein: CASSFQRDFNEQFF.